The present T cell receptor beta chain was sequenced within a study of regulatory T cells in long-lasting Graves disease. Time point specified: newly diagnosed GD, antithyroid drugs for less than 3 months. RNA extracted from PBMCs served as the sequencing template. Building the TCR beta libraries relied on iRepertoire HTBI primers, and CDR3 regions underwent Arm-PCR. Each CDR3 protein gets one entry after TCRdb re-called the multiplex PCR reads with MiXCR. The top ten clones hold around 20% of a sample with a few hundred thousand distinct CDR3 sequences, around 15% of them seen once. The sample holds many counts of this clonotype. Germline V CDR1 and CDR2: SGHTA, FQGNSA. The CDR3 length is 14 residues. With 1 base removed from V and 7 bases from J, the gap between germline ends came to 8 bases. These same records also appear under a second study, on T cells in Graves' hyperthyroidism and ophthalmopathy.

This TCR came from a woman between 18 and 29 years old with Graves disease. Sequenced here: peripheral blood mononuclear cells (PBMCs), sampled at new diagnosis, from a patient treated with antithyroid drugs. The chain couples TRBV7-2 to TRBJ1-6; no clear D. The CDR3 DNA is TGTGCCAGCAGCTTAGACGTTTGGAATTCACCCCTCCACTTT. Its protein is CASSLDVWNSPLHF.